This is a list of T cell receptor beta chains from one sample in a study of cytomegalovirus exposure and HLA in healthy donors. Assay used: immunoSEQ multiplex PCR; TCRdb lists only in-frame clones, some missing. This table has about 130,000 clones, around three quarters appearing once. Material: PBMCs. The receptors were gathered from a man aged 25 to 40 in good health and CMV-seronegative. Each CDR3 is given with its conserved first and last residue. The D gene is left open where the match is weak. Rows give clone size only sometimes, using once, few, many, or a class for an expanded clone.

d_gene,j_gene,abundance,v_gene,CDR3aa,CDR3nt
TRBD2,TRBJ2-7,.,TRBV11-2,CASSPPGGRGEQYF,TGTGCCAGCAGCCCTCCGGGGGGGAGGGGCGAGCAGTACTTC
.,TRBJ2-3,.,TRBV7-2,CASSLSPGFIDTQYF,TGTGCCAGCAGCTTATCTCCGGGATTTATAGATACGCAGTATTTT
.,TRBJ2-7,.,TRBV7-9,CASSLTGGYEQYF,TGTGCCAGCAGTCTGACAGGTGGCTACGAGCAGTACTTC
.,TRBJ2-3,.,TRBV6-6,CASSRGSVGTDTQYF,TGTGCCAGCAGCCGGGGGTCGGTTGGCACAGATACGCAGTATTTT
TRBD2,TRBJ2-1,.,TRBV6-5,CASRHSGRDYNEQFF,TGTGCCAGCAGGCACAGCGGGAGGGACTACAATGAGCAGTTCTTC
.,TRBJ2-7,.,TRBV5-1,CASSLVAPYEQYF,TGCGCCAGCAGCTTGGTGGCCCCTTACGAGCAGTACTTC
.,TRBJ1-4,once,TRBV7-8,CASSLATRQGGFVEKLFF,TGTGCCAGCAGCTTAGCGACGCGGCAGGGTGGATTTGTTGAAAAACTGTTTTTT
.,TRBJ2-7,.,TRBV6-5,CASTTGGGRSYEQYF,TGTGCCAGCACCACCGGCGGGGGCCGGTCCTACGAGCAGTACTTC
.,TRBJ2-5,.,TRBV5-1,CASSLEERGRETQYF,TGCGCCAGCAGCTTGGAGGAGCGAGGAAGAGAGACCCAGTACTTC
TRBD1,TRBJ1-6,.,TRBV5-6,CASSLGDREVDSPLHF,TGTGCCAGCAGCTTGGGGGACAGGGAGGTCGATTCACCCCTCCACTTT
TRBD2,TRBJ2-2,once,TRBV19,CASSARLAGLTGELFF,TGTGCCAGTAGTGCGCGACTAGCGGGACTCACCGGGGAGCTGTTTTTT